This note documents a single T cell receptor (beta chain) sequence. Its antigen is as yet unknown. These data belong to a study of Tregs in tolerant kidney transplant recipients. CD4+CD25+CD127- Tregs, CD4+CD25- non-Tregs, CD4 and CD8 cells were sorted. Assay: immunoSEQ multiplex PCR; the TCRdb copy retains only in-frame clones and omits some. Here the sample spans 240,000 or so clones, around 81% being singletons. Findings of the study overall: The most relevant donor-specific Treg TCRbeta repertoire apparently came from expansion with activated donor B cells.

This TCR was recovered from a human donor in good health. Sequencing was carried out using CD4+ T cells from blood.

CDR3 residues: CSVDQGDTEAFF. Written as DNA, the CDR3 is TGCAGCGTTGACCAGGGGGACACTGAAGCTTTCTTT. This chain connects TRBV29-1 to TRBJ1-1; the match to TRBD1 covers 7 bases. The CDR3 runs 12 residues. CDR1 SQVTM and CDR2 ANQGSEA come from the germline V gene. Trimming cost V 3 bases and J 3 bases; bases outside gene matches: 1.